This entry lists 25 T cell receptor beta chains sequenced from one sample in a study of radiation and T cells in renal cell carcinoma. Profiled with immunoSEQ multiplex PCR; TCRdb holds only in-frame clones, not every one. The repertoire holds around 4,000 clones, with 62% as singletons. Stated treatment: 15 Gy SBRT to primary tumor, nephrectomy 4 weeks later. Sequencing was performed on tumor tissue, taken from a patient whose treatment included radiotherapy and nephrectomy. The receptor source for this set is a woman aged 60-70 years with renal cell carcinoma.

The V and J genes are TRBV2 and TRBJ1-2; D is unresolved. The CDR3 loop spans 13 amino acids. V gave up 1 base and J gave up 8 bases, with 11 bases separating them. Looked up from germline, CDR1 is SNHLY and CDR2 is FYNNEI. CDR3 residues: CASSEGGFGGYTF. DNA for the CDR3: TGTGCCAGCAGTGAAGGGGGATTTGGCGGCTACACCTTC.

In DNA form, the CDR3 reads TGTGCCAGCAGCGTAAATACCGACACAGATACGCAGTATTTT. As protein: CASSVNTDTDTQYF. The genes are TRBV9 and TRBJ2-3; no firm D call. The V and J ends lost 1 base and 2 bases respectively, with 8 bases between them. Germline CDR1 and CDR2: SGDLS and YYNGEE. The CDR3 is 14 residues long. Based on the CDR3 plus reference TRBV9 and TRBJ2-3, the full variable domain is DSGVTQTPKHLITATGQRVTLRCSPRSGDLSVYWYQQSLDQGLQFLIQYYNGEERAKGNILERFSAQQFPDLHSELNLSSLELGDSALYFCASSVNTDTDTQYFGPGTRLTVL.

This chain uses TRBV15 with TRBJ2-1, with 13 bases lining up with TRBD2. V shed 5 bases, J shed 3 bases, and the junction held 16 bases outside the gene matches. Germline V gene sequence: CDR1 LNHNV, CDR2 YYDKDF (reference sequence). This CDR3 has 20 amino acids. CDR3 region: CATSPLPGLAGETFYNEQFF. The CDR3 DNA sequence: TGTGCCACCAGCCCTCTCCCCGGACTAGCGGGAGAAACGTTCTACAATGAGCAGTTCTTC.

The chain uses TRBV19 and TRBJ1-5; 10 positions match TRBD1. Germline trimming cut 9 bases from V and 1 base from J; bases unmatched to any gene: 6. CDR1 and CDR2 from the germline V gene are LNHDA and SQIVND (reference sequence). CDR3 size: 15 residues. CDR3 bases: TGTGCCAGCCGACAGGGGGCGCAGAGCAATCAGCCCCAGCATTTT. Its translation: CASRQGAQSNQPQHF.

This rearrangement joins TRBV6-6 to TRBJ2-7; 7 bases align to TRBD2. This CDR3 is 14 amino acids long. V trimming: 5 bases; J trimming: 11 bases; junction bases outside the gene matches: 15. Per the germline V gene, CDR1 is MNHNY and CDR2 is SVGAGI (reference sequence). CDR3 bases: TGTGCCAGCAGTCAACTCGGGCTAGCGGCTACGGAGTACTTC. Translation gives CASSQLGLAATEYF.

V gene TRBV28 combines with J gene TRBJ1-4; 7 nucleotides match TRBD1. V shed 3 bases, J shed 4 bases, and the junction held 2 bases outside the gene matches. Per germline, CDR1 MDHEN and CDR2 SYDVKM. There are 14 residues in the CDR3. The CDR3 DNA sequence: TGTGCCAGCAGTTTCGGGACAGTTAATGAAAAACTGTTTTTT. Translated: CASSFGTVNEKLFF.

The CDR3 DNA reads TGTGCCAGCAGCTCCTTAGGGTTGGGTTCGAGGGACACTGAAGCTTTCTTT. Its translation is CASSSLGLGSRDTEAFF. This chain joins TRBV7-8 and TRBJ1-1, with D uncertain. V shed 4 bases and J shed 3 bases, with 21 bases lying between them. The CDR3 has 17 amino acids. The germline gives CDR1 SGHVS, CDR2 FQNEAQ.

This chain links TRBV28 with TRBJ2-1; TRBD2 aligns across 10 bases. V gave up 9 bases and J gave up 12 bases; unmatched junction bases: 14. The CDR3 sequence is 14 residues long. Germline V gene data show CDR1 as MDHEN and CDR2 as SYDVKM. The CDR3 protein is CASSLAGESKGQFF. The CDR3, as DNA: TGTGCCAGTAGCCTAGCGGGGGAGAGTAAAGGGCAGTTCTTC.

The count of this clone is one. V usage is TRBV28 and J usage is TRBJ1-6; 7 positions agree with TRBD1. J lost 0 bases, V lost 6 bases, and 8 bases had no gene match. Germline V gene data show CDR1 as MDHEN and CDR2 as SYDVKM. The length of the CDR3 is 17 residues. This CDR3 is CASSRGTVSSYNSPLHF. CDR3 bases: TGTGCCAGCAGCAGGGGGACAGTAAGCTCCTATAATTCACCCCTCCACTTT.

V usage is TRBV4-1 and J usage is TRBJ1-2; perhaps TRBD1 as D (6 bases). The V gene lost 9 bases and the J gene lost 4 bases, with 15 bases spanning the gap. The CDR3 loop spans 13 amino acids. CDR1 MGHRA and CDR2 YSYEKL come from the germline V gene. The CDR3 reads CASKGELSYGYTF. The CDR3 nucleotides are TGCGCCAGTAAGGGGGAATTGAGCTATGGCTACACCTTC.

The gene calls are TRBV7-9 and TRBJ1-2; 9 bases map to TRBD1. Germline V gene sequence: CDR1 SEHNR, CDR2 FQNEAQ (reference sequence). This CDR3 has 13 amino acids. The J segment lost 3 bases and the V segment lost 6 bases, leaving 2 bases of the junction unmatched. CDR3 region: CASRTGGDYGYTF. The CDR3 DNA sequence: TGTGCCAGCAGGACAGGGGGTGACTATGGCTACACCTTC.

DNA for the CDR3: TGTGCCAGCCTAGACTCTGGGGCCAACGTCCTGACTTTC. It specifies CASLDSGANVLTF. This chain uses TRBV18 with TRBJ2-6; unclear D gene. V lost 8 bases and J lost 0, with 5 bases in between. The germline V gene has CDR1 KGHSH and CDR2 LQKENI. The CDR3 length is 13 residues.

The CDR3 loop reads CASSQDPVIRGQPQHF. DNA of the CDR3: TGCGCCAGCAGCCAAGATCCAGTGATACGAGGTCAGCCCCAGCATTTT. The chain carries TRBV4-1 and TRBJ1-5; D remains ambiguous. The V end lost 0 bases, the J end lost 6 bases, and 15 bases lay between the germline ends. Germline V gene data show CDR1 as MGHRA and CDR2 as YSYEKL. This CDR3 has 16 amino acids.

The chain joins TRBV7-3 to TRBJ1-1, with D hard to call. Germline CDR1 reads SGHTA; CDR2 reads FQGTGA. V lost 0 bases and J 1 base, leaving 3 bases between the germline ends. CDR3 length: 13 residues. The DNA for the CDR3 is TGTGCCAGCAGCTTAACTCCGAACACTGAAGCTTTCTTT. Translation gives CASSLTPNTEAFF.

The chain is built from TRBV30 and TRBJ2-1, with 9 bases identical to TRBD2. The V segment lost 1 base and the J segment 3 bases; nucleotides outside the gene matches: 7. Germline lookup yields CDR1 GTSNPN and CDR2 SVGIG (reference sequence). The CDR3 runs to 16 residues. CDR3 sequence (DNA): TGTGCCTGGAGTGGGACTAGCGCTACAAACTACAATGAGCAGTTCTTC. As protein: CAWSGTSATNYNEQFF.

This clone is categorized as medium-sized. The chain couples TRBV9 to TRBJ1-1; D might be TRBD1 (5 bases). Looked up from germline, CDR1 is SGDLS and CDR2 is YYNGEE. V was cut by 0 bases and J by 1 base, with 10 bases left in between. The CDR3 is 15 residues long. The DNA for the CDR3 is TGTGCCAGCAGCGTAGTAGGGGTCAAGAACACTGAAGCTTTCTTT. Translating gives CASSVVGVKNTEAFF. Variable domain in full (rest from reference TRBV9 and TRBJ1-1): DSGVTQTPKHLITATGQRVTLRCSPRSGDLSVYWYQQSLDQGLQFLIQYYNGEERAKGNILERFSAQQFPDLHSELNLSSLELGDSALYFCASSVVGVKNTEAFFGQGTRLTVV.

V is TRBV5-1 and J is TRBJ2-7; D not resolved. Germline-derived CDR1 and CDR2 are SGHRS and YFSETQ. CDR3 length equals 13 residues. Trimming stripped 0 bases from V and 7 bases from J, with 11 bases between. The CDR3 bases are TGCGCCAGCAGCTTGGCCTCTTACGGAGAGCAGTACTTC. The encoded protein is CASSLASYGEQYF.

In this sample, this clone turned up a few times. This chain links TRBV7-9 with TRBJ1-1; D gene unclear. CDR1 is SEHNR and CDR2 is FQNEAQ in the germline V gene (reference sequence). V gave up 2 bases and J gave up 7 bases, with 14 bases separating them. The CDR3 has 14 amino acids. The CDR3 bases are TGTGCCAGCAGCTTATTAACGGGGAGTATTGAAGCTTTCTTT. This gives the protein CASSLLTGSIEAFF. The whole variable domain, filled in from reference TRBV7-9 and TRBJ1-1, reads DTGVSQNPRHKITKRGQNVTFRCDPISEHNRLYWYRQTLGQGPEFLTYFQNEAQLEKSRLLSDRFSAERPKGSFSTLEIQRTEQGDSAMYLCASSLLTGSIEAFFGQGTRLTVV.

This clone came up a few times. The chain links TRBV7-6 to TRBJ2-1; 10 bases fit TRBD1. The CDR3 consists of 15 residues. V lost 5 bases and J lost 4; bases outside the gene matches: 5. Germline V gives CDR1 SGHVS, CDR2 FNYEAQ. The CDR3 nucleotides are TGTGCCAGCAGCGCCGACAGGGGGCTTTACAATGAGCAGTTCTTC. This encodes CASSADRGLYNEQFF.

CDR3 in amino acids: CASSVRGISGTLGNEQFF. The CDR3 nucleotides read TGTGCCAGCAGCGTACGGGGGATTAGCGGGACCCTAGGGAATGAGCAGTTCTTC. The genes are TRBV7-9 and TRBJ2-1; 8 bases are shared with TRBD2. V dropped 5 bases and J dropped 7; count of bases not matched to a gene: 19. The CDR3 is made up of 18 amino acids. The germline V gene encodes CDR1 SEHNR and CDR2 FQNEAQ (reference sequence).

CDR3 bases: TGTGCCAGCTCACGCACACGACACTCCACAGATACGCAGTATTTT. It encodes CASSRTRHSTDTQYF. The gene calls are TRBV18 and TRBJ2-3; D is ambiguous. This CDR3 spans 15 amino acids. The germline V gene has CDR1 KGHSH and CDR2 LQKENI. The germline V and J ends were trimmed by 4 bases and 2 bases, with 13 bases remaining between them.

Here the CDR3 reads CASSKGGLGNQPQHF. DNA of the CDR3: TGTGCCAGTAGTAAGGGGGGCTTGGGAAATCAGCCCCAGCATTTT. The chain combines TRBV6-1 with TRBJ1-5; possibly TRBD1 for D (6 bases). Germline lookup yields CDR1 MNHNS and CDR2 SASEGT. The CDR3 covers 15 residues. With 9 bases removed from V and 4 bases from J, the gap between germline ends came to 19 bases.

By sample fraction, this clone is medium-sized. This chain joins TRBV2 and TRBJ1-2; 9 bases map to TRBD1. CDR3 length: 14 amino acids. Germline CDR1 reads SNHLY; CDR2 reads FYNNEI. The ends lost 10 bases at V and 1 base at J; junction bases unmatched: 7. In nucleotides, the CDR3 is TGTGCCAACACCAACAGGGGGCGTAACTATGGCTACACCTTC. Translation: CANTNRGRNYGYTF.

CDR3 bases: TGTGCCACCAGCAGAGACAGGACGCAAGGTGGGGAGCAGTTCTTC. It encodes CATSRDRTQGGEQFF. J is TRBJ2-1 and V is TRBV15, with no clear D. Trimming took 0 bases from V and 10 from J, leaving 16 bases between them. CDR1 and CDR2 (germline): LNHNV, YYDKDF (reference sequence). This CDR3 contains 15 residues.

The chain couples TRBV7-9 to TRBJ1-1; D unresolved. This CDR3 is built from 12 residues. CDR1 SEHNR and CDR2 FQNEAQ come from the germline V gene (reference sequence). V lost 1 base and J lost 9, with 9 bases in between. This chain's CDR3 is CASSLDSNKAFF. The CDR3 bases are TGTGCCAGCAGCTTAGACAGTAATAAAGCTTTCTTT.